This TCR beta chain is from a study of OX40 agonist ivuxolimab in advanced cancers. Study-wide context: The eligibility criteria allowed prior anti-PD-1, anti-PD-L1 or anti-CTLA-4 therapy, and about 40% had some. One hepatocellular carcinoma and a couple of cutaneous melanoma patients partially responded.

Blood samples were obtained at baseline, cycle 4 day 1, and cycle 7 day 1. Sequencing was performed with immunoSEQ multiplex PCR; in TCRdb, only in-frame clones are kept and a portion is missing. The sample consists of more than 85,000 clones, around nine tenths of them appearing once. Trimming removed 1 base from V and 5 bases from J, with 11 bases in between. Germline CDR1 is LGHNA and CDR2 is YNFKEQ. The CDR3 has 15 residues. Specimen: CD4+ or CD8+ T cells sorted from blood, collected in a trial of the OX40 agonist ivuxolimab. The V gene is TRBV4-2, the J gene TRBJ2-2; tentatively, D is TRBD2 (6 bases). The source is an adult with an advanced solid tumor such as melanoma, head and neck, liver or kidney cancer. CDR3 sequence reads: CASSQGARGTGELFF. In DNA, the CDR3 is TGTGCCAGCAGCCAAGGGGCGCGGGGAACCGGGGAGCTGTTTTTT.